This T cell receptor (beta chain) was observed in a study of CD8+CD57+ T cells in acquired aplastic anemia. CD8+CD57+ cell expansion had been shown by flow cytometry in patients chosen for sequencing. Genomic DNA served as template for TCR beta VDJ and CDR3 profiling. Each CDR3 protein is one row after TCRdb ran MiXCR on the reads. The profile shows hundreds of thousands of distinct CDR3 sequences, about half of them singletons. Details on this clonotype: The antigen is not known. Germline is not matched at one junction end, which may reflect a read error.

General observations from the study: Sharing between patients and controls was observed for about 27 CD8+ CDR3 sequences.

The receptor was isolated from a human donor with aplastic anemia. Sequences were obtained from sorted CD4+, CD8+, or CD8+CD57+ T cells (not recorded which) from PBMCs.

CDR3 protein: CASSSWGSRLF. The DNA for the CDR3 is TGTGCCAGTAGTAGCTGGGGGAGTCGGTTATTT. The chain employs TRBV19 and TRBJ1-1; D is perhaps TRBD1 (5 bases). The CDR3 covers 11 residues. Germline V gives CDR1 LNHDA, CDR2 SQIVND (reference sequence).